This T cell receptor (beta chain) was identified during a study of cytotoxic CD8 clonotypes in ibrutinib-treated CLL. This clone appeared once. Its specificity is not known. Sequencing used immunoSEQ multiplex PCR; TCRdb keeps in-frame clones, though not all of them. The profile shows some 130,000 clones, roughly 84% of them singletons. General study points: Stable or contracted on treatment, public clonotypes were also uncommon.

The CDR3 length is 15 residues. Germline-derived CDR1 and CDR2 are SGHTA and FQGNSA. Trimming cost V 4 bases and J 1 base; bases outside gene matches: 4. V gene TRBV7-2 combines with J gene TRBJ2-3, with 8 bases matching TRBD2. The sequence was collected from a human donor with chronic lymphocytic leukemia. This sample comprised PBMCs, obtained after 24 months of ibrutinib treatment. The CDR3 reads CASSYQAGGTDTQYF. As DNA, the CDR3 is TGTGCCAGCAGCTACCAAGCGGGGGGCACAGATACGCAGTATTTT.